This T cell receptor (beta chain) stems from a study of patients and donors after allogeneic stem cell transplantation. This clonotype showed up many times. V was pared by 1 base and J by 11 bases, with 10 bases of the junction left unmatched. This CDR3 is built from 15 residues. CDR1 is SEHNR, CDR2 FQNEAQ, per germline (reference sequence). TCRdb reanalysed the RT-PCR reads using MiXCR and keeps one entry per CDR3 protein. The table has some 880,000 distinct CDR3 sequences, 15% to 20% seen once. The specimen sequenced was blood, either unsorted or a sorted T cell fraction (not recorded which). This rearrangement joins TRBV7-9 to TRBJ2-2, with 7 bases lining up with TRBD1. The receptor was isolated from a human donor who was either an allogeneic HSCT recipient or a stem cell or donor lymphocyte infusion donor (not recorded which). It is not recorded whose cells these are; they may come from a transplant donor. CDR3 coding DNA: TGTGCCAGCAGCTTAGTGGGGACAGTTATCGGCGAGCTGTTTTTT. As protein: CASSLVGTVIGELFF.